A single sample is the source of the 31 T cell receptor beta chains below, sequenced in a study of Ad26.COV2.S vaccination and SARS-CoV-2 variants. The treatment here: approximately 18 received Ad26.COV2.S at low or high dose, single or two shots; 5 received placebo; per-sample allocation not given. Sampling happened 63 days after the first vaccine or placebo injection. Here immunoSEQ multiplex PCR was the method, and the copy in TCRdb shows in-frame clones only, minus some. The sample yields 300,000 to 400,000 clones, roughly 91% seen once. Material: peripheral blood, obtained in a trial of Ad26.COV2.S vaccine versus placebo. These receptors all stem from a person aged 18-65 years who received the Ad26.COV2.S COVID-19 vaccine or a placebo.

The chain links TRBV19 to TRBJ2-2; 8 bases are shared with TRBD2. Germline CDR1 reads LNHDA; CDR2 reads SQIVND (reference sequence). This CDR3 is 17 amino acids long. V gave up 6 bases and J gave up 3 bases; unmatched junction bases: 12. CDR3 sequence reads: CASSYPIGGGYTGELFF. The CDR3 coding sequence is TGTGCCAGTAGCTACCCGATCGGCGGGGGGTACACCGGGGAGCTGTTTTTT.

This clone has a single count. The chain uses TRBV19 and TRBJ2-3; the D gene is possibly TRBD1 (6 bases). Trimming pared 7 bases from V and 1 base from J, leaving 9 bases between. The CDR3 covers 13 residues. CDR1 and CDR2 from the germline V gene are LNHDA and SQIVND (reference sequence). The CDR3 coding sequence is TGTGCCAGTAAACAGGGAGGCACAGATACGCAGTATTTT. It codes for CASKQGGTDTQYF. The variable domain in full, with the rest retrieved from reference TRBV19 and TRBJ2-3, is DGGITQSPKYLFRKEGQNVTLSCEQNLNHDAMYWYRQDPGQGLRLIYYSQIVNDFQKGDIAEGYSVSREKKESFPLTVTSAQKNPTAFYLCASKQGGTDTQYFGPGTRLTVL.

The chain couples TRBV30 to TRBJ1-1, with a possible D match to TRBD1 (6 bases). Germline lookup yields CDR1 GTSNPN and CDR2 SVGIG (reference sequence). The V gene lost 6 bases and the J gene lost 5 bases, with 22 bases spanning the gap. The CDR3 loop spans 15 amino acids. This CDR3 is CACPLVGGLGTEAFF. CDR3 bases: TGTGCCTGTCCCTTGGTCGGGGGGCTAGGAACTGAAGCTTTCTTT. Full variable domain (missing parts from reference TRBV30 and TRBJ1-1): SQTIHQWPATLVQPVGSPLSLECTVEGTSNPNLYWYRQAAGRGLQLLFYSVGIGQISSEVPQNLSASRPQDRQFILSSKKLLLSDSGFYLCACPLVGGLGTEAFFGQGTRLTVV.

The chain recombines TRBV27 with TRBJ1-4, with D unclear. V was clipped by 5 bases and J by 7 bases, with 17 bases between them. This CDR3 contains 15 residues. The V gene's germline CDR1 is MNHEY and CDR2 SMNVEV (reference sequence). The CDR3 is CASSPQVAEVEKLFF. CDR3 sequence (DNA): TGTGCCAGCAGTCCGCAGGTGGCGGAGGTTGAAAAACTGTTTTTT.

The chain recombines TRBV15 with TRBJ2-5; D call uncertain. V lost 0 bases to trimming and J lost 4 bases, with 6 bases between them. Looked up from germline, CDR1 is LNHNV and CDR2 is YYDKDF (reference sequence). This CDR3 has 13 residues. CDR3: CATSRDAAETQYF. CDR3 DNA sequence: TGTGCCACCAGCAGAGATGCCGCAGAGACCCAGTACTTC.

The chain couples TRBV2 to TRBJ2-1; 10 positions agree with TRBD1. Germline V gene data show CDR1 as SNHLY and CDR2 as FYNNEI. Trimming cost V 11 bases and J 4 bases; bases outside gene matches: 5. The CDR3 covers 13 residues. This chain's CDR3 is CAGKDRGYNEQFF. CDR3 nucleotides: TGTGCCGGGAAGGACAGGGGGTACAATGAGCAGTTCTTC.

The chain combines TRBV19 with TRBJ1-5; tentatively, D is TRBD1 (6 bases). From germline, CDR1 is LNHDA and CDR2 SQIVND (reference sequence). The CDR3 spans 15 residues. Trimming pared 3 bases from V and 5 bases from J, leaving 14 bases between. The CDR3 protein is CASSIFYRVDQPQHF. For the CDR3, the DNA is TGTGCCAGTAGTATTTTCTACAGGGTCGATCAGCCCCAGCATTTT.

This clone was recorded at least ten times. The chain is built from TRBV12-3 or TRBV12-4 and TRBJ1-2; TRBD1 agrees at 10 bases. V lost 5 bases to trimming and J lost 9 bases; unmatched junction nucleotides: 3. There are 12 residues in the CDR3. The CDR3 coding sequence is TGTGCCAGCAGTAGGGACAGGGGCCGCTACACCTTC. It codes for CASSRDRGRYTF.

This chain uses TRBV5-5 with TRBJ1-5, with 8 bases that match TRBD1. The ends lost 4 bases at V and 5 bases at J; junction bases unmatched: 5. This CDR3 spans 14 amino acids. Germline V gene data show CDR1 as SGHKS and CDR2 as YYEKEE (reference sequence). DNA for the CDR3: TGTGCCAGCAGCACAGGACAGGGTTATCAGCCCCAGCATTTT. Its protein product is CASSTGQGYQPQHF.

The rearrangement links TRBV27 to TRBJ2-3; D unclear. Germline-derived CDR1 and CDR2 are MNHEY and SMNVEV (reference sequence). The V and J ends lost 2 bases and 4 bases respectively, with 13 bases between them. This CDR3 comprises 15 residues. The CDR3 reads CASSLIRVASDTQYF. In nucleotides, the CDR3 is TGTGCCAGCAGTTTAATCCGGGTGGCGTCAGATACGCAGTATTTT.

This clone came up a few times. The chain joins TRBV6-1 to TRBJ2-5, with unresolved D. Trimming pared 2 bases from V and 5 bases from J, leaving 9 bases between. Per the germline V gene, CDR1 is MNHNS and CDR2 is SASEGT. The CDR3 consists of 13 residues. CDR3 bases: TGTGCCAGCAGTGAATCTCTCGGGGAGACCCAGTACTTC. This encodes CASSESLGETQYF.

The CDR3 here is CASSYPGGFREQYF. As DNA, the CDR3 is TGTGCCAGCAGCTACCCCGGGGGTTTCCGCGAGCAGTACTTC. The genes are TRBV5-6 and TRBJ2-7; possible D gene TRBD2, 6 bases. The CDR3 spans 14 residues. Germline CDR1 reads SGHDT; CDR2 reads YYEEEE. Trimming cost V 3 bases and J 6 bases, with 16 bases left between them. The whole variable domain, remainder taken from reference TRBV5-6 and TRBJ2-7, is DAGVTQSPTHLIKTRGQQVTLRCSPKSGHDTVSWYQQALGQGPQFIFQYYEEEERQRGNFPDRFSGHQFPNYSSELNVNALLLGDSALYLCASSYPGGFREQYFGPGTRLTVT.

The CDR3 DNA reads TGTGCCAGCAGTTTGCCCATGAATTCCTACGAGCAGTACTTC. This gives the protein CASSLPMNSYEQYF. V and J are TRBV28 and TRBJ2-7; D gene unclear. The CDR3 is 14 amino acids. Trimming removed 3 bases at V and 1 base at J, with 10 bases between. Germline loops: CDR1 MDHEN, CDR2 SYDVKM.

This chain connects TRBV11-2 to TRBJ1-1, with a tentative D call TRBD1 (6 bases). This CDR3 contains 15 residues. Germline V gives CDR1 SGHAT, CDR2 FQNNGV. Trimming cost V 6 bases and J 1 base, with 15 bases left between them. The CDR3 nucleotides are TGTGCCAGCAGATCGTTTGGGGGCGAGAACACTGAAGCTTTCTTT. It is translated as CASRSFGGENTEAFF.

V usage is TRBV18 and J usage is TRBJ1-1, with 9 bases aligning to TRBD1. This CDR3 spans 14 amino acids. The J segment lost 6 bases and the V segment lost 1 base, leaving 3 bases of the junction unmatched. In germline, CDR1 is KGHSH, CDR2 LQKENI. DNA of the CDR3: TGTGCCAGCTCACCACGGGGACAGGGAGCTGAAGCTTTCTTT. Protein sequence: CASSPRGQGAEAFF.

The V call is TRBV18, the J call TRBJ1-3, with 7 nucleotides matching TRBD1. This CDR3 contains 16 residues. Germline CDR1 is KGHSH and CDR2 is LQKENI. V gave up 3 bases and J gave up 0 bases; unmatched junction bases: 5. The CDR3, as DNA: TGTGCCAGCTCACCTCGACAGGGTACCTCTGGAAACACCATATATTTT. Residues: CASSPRQGTSGNTIYF.

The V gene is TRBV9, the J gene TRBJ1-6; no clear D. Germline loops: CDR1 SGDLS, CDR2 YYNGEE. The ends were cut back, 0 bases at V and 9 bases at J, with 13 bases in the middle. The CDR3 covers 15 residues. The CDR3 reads CASSVETATGSPLHF. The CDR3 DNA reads TGTGCCAGCAGCGTAGAAACAGCTACCGGTTCACCCCTCCACTTT.

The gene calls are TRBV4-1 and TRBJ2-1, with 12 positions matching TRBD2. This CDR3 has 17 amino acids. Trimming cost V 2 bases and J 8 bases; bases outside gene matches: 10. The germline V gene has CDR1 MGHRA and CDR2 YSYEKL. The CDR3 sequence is CASSQHPLAGGPDEQFF. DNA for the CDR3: TGCGCCAGCAGCCAACACCCACTAGCGGGGGGCCCGGATGAGCAGTTCTTC.

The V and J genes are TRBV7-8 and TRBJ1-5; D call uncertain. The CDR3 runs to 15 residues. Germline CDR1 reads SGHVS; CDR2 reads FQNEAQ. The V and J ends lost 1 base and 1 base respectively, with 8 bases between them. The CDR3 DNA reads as TGTGCCAGCAGCTTAGGACGTGGGAGCAATCAGCCCCAGCATTTT. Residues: CASSLGRGSNQPQHF.

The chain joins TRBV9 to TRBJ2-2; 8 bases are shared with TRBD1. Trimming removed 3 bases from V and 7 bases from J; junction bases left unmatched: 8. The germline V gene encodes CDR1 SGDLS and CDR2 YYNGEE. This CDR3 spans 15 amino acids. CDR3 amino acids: CASSALDRAGGELFF. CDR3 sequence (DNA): TGTGCCAGCAGCGCTTTGGACAGGGCGGGCGGGGAGCTGTTTTTT.

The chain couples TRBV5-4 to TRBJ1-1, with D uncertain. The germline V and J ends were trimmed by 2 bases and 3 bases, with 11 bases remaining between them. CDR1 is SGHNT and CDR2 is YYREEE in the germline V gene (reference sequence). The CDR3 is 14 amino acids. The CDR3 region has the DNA TGTGCCAGCAGCTTACCCCAAAGGGACACTGAAGCTTTCTTT. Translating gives CASSLPQRDTEAFF.

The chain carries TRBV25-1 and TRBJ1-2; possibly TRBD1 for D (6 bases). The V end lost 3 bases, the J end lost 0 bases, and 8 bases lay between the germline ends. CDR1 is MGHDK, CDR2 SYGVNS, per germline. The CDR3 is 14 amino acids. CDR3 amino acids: CASSDRTANYGYTF. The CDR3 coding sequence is TGTGCCAGCAGTGACCGGACAGCTAACTATGGCTACACCTTC.

CDR3 in amino acids: CSANRAYEQYF. Here the CDR3 DNA reads TGCAGTGCCAATAGGGCTTACGAGCAGTACTTC. The chain is built from TRBV20-1 and TRBJ2-7; D call uncertain. Trimming removed 6 bases from V and 4 bases from J, with 10 bases in between. CDR1 and CDR2 from the germline V gene are DFQATT and SNEGSKA (reference sequence). This CDR3 is built from 11 residues.

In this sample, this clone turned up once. Here the CDR3 DNA reads TGTGCCAGCAGGGACTACGGCCTCTACGAGCAGTACTTC. Its translation: CASRDYGLYEQYF. This chain joins TRBV6-5 and TRBJ2-7; D possibly corresponds to TRBD2 (6 bases). The V gene lost 6 bases and the J gene lost 3 bases, with 12 bases spanning the gap. This CDR3 is built from 13 residues. In germline, CDR1 is MNHEY, CDR2 SVGAGI.

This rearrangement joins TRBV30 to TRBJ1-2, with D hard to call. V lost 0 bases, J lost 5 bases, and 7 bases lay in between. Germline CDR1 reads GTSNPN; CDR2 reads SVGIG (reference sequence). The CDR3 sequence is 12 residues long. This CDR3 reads CAWSVQYYGYTF. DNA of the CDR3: TGTGCCTGGAGTGTACAGTATTATGGCTACACCTTC.

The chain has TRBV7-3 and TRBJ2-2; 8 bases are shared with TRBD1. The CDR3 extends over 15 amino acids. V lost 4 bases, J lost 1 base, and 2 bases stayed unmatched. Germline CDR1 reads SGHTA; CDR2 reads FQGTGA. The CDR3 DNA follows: TGTGCCAGCAGCTACGGACAGGGGAACACCGGGGAGCTGTTTTTT. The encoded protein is CASSYGQGNTGELFF.

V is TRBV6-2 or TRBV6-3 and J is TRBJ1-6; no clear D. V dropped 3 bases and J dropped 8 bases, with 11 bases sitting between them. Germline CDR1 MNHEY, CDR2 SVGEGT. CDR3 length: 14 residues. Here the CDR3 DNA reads TGTGCCAGCAGTTATAAGGGCCGGGATTCACCCCTCCACTTT. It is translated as CASSYKGRDSPLHF.

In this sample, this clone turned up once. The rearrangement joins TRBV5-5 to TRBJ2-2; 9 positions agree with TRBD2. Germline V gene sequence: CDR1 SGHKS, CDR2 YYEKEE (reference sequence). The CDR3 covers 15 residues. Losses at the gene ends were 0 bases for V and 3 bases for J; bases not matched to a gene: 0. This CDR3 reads CASSLVAGDTGELFF. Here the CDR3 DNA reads TGTGCCAGCAGCTTGGTAGCGGGGGACACCGGGGAGCTGTTTTTT.

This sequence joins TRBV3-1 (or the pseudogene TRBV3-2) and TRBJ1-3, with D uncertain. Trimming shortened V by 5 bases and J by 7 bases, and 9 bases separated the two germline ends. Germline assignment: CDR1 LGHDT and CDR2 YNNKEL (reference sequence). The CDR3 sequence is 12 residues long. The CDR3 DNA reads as TGTGCCAGCAGCTCCCCCAGGAACACCATATATTTT. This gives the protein CASSSPRNTIYF.

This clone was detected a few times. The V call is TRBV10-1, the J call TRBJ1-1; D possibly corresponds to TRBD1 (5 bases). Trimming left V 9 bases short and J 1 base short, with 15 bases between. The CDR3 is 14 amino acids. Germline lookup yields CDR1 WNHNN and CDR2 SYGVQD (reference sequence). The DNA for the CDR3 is TGCGCCAGATTGAGGGGCAGCGGGAACACTGAAGCTTTCTTT. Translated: CARLRGSGNTEAFF.

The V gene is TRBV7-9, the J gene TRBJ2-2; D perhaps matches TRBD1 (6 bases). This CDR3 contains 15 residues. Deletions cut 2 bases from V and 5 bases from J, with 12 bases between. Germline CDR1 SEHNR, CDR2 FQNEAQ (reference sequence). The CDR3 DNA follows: TGTGCCAGCAGCTTAAGGGCAGGGGAAACCGGGGAGCTGTTTTTT. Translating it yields CASSLRAGETGELFF.